This T cell receptor (beta chain) was recorded in a study of Ad26.COV2.S vaccination and SARS-CoV-2 variants. As for the study in general: Into the muscle, Ad26.COV2.S was dosed once or twice, 56 days apart.

The assay was immunoSEQ multiplex PCR, and TCRdb's table has in-frame clones only and misses some. This sample has 430,000 or so clones; roughly 89% occur once, and the top ten carry 2% to 3%. V shed 6 bases and J 2 bases; nucleotides not matched to a gene: 9. CDR3 length: 15 residues. CDR1 and CDR2 (germline): SNHLY, FYNNEI. Of note for this clone: The antigen is undetermined.

The treatment here: some 19 received Ad26.COV2.S at low or high dose, single or two shots; about 5 received placebo; per-sample allocation not given. On day 63 after the first injection, vaccine and placebo recipients gave samples. The vaccine antigen was prefusion-stabilized Wuhan SARS-CoV-2 spike. The study, taken as a whole, reports: Comparability of non-spike TCR breadth was observed across vaccine and placebo recipients.

The sequences come from peripheral blood, collected in a trial of Ad26.COV2.S vaccine versus placebo. The clonotype originates from a person aged 18-65 years who received the Ad26.COV2.S COVID-19 vaccine or a placebo. J is TRBJ2-7 and V is TRBV2, with 8 bases that match TRBD2. CDR3: CASSGTGTRAYEQYF. In DNA, the CDR3 is TGTGCCAGCAGCGGCACCGGGACTAGGGCCTACGAGCAGTACTTC.